These T cell receptor beta chains were read from a single sample in a study of metastatic and nonmetastatic thyroid tumors. TCRdb re-called the PCR reads through MiXCR. The table has roughly 20,000 clones, just over 35% seen once; the top ten hold 29%. Sequenced material: tumor tissue. The receptors derive from a female donor with papillary thyroid cancer or a benign thyroid nodule (not recorded which). Some clones in this sample may be carry-over from other donors' samples. The CDR3 runs from the conserved cysteine through the conserved F or W. A D gene is named only where the DNA matches it firmly. Expanded clones get a size class; other rows say once, few or many, or leave the size out.

clone_size,v_call,j_call,d_call,cdr3_aa,cdr3_nt
NA,TRBV7-8,TRBJ1-6,NA,CASSLSGGGNSPLHF,TGTGCCAGCAGCTTATCAGGAGGCGGAAATTCACCCCTCCACTTT
NA,TRBV20-1,TRBJ2-1,NA,CSARRPSYNEQFF,TGCAGTGCTAGAAGGCCCTCCTACAATGAGCAGTTCTTC
few,TRBV6-5,TRBJ1-1,NA,CASSYSEGWGQNTEAFF,TGTGCCAGCAGTTACTCCGAAGGTTGGGGACAAAACACTGAAGCTTTCTTT
NA,TRBV7-8,TRBJ1-6,NA,CASSSVTSMGSPLHF,TGTGCCAGCAGCTCGGTGACCTCGATGGGTTCACCCCTCCACTTT
NA,TRBV9,TRBJ2-7,TRBD1,CASSAGDRGSGEQYF,TGTGCCAGCAGCGCCGGGGACAGGGGATCTGGAGAGCAGTACTTC
few,TRBV2,TRBJ2-7,TRBD2,CASRAGSPYEQYF,TGTGCCAGCAGAGCGGGGTCTCCCTACGAGCAGTACTTC
NA,TRBV24-1,TRBJ1-2,NA,CATTPGTGYGYTF,TGTGCCACCACCCCAGGGACGGGATATGGCTACACCTTC
few,TRBV6-5,TRBJ2-7,NA,CASSYSIGDSAYEQYF,TGTGCCAGCAGTTACTCGATTGGGGACTCTGCCTACGAGCAGTACTTC
NA,TRBV5-1,TRBJ2-7,NA,CASSLEGHFYEQYF,TGCGCCAGCAGCTTGGAGGGGCACTTCTACGAGCAGTACTTC
few,TRBV28,TRBJ2-1,NA,CASSSSDGAYNEQFF,TGTGCCAGCAGTTCCTCCGACGGCGCCTACAATGAGCAGTTCTTC
NA,TRBV13,TRBJ2-1,TRBD2,CASSARLAGGGTSYNEQFF,TGTGCCAGCAGTGCCCGACTAGCGGGAGGTGGGACTTCCTACAATGAGCAGTTCTTC
NA,TRBV6-1,TRBJ2-7,TRBD2,CASSGTSGRAYEQYF,TGTGCCAGCAGCGGGACTAGCGGGAGGGCATACGAGCAGTACTTC
NA,TRBV18,TRBJ2-2,TRBD2,CASSPWGGDTGELFF,TGTGCCAGCTCACCGTGGGGAGGGGACACCGGGGAGCTGTTTTTT